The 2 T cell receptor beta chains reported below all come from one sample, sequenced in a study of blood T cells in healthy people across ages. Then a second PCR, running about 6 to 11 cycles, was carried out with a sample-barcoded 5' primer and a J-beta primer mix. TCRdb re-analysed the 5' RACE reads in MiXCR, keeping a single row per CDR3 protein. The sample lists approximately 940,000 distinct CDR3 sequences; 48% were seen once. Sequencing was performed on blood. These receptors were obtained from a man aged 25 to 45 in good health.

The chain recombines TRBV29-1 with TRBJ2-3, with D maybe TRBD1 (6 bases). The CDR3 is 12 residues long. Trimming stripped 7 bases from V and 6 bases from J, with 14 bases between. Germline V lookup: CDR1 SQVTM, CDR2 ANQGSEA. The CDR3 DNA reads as TGCAGCGCCGTTAGTCAGGGGGATACGCAGTATTTT. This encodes CSAVSQGDTQYF.

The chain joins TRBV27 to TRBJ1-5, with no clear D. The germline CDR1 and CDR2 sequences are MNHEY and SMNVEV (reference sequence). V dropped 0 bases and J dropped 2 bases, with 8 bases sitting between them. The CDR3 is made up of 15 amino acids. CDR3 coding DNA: TGTGCCAGCAGTTTATCGAGGTCGGGCAATCAGCCCCAGCATTTT. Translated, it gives CASSLSRSGNQPQHF.